This TCR beta chain is drawn from a study of graft-versus-host responses after intestinal transplantation. Repertoires were generated with immunoSEQ multiplex PCR, while TCRdb's copy carries only in-frame clones and drops some. Of approximately 74,000 clones listed, 80% to 95% are singletons. The receptor was isolated from a human patient who received an intestinal transplant, so some T cells may come from the graft donor. The sequenced sample was PBMCs, obtained 98 days after intestinal transplantation.

The CDR3 sequence: CASSPGTGAHNQPQHF. The DNA of the CDR3 is TGTGCCAGCTCGCCTGGGACAGGCGCTCACAATCAGCCCCAGCATTTT. The chain employs TRBV18 and TRBJ1-5; 8 nucleotides align to TRBD1. Germline V gives CDR1 KGHSH, CDR2 LQKENI. Trimming at V came to 6 bases and at J to 3 bases, leaving 10 bases not matched to a gene. The CDR3 is 16 residues long.